The rows below give T cell receptor beta chains drawn from one sample of a study of T cell repertoires in cytomegalovirus infection. TCRdb re-called the reads through MiXCR, storing one row per CDR3 protein. The sample carries 150,000 to 200,000 distinct CDR3 sequences, around an eighth recorded once. Source material: PBMCs. The receptors were sampled from a human donor in good health (CMV status not recorded). Some clones in this sample may be carry-over from other donors' samples. Both conserved end residues are part of each CDR3. D genes are given only for firm matches. Rows give clone size only sometimes, using once, few, many, or a class for an expanded clone.

clone_size: few
v_call: TRBV10-3
d_call: NA
j_call: TRBJ1-1
cdr3_nt: TGTGCCATCAGTGAGTCGATGGTTATGAGGGAAAACACTGAAGCTTTCTTT
cdr3_aa: CAISESMVMRENTEAFF

clone_size: NA
v_call: TRBV12-3/TRBV12-4
d_call: NA
j_call: TRBJ1-1
cdr3_nt: TGTGCCAGCACCTCTAGGGAGGGAGGGCGCACTGAAGCTTTCTTT
cdr3_aa: CASTSREGGRTEAFF

clone_size: few
v_call: TRBV20-1
d_call: NA
j_call: TRBJ1-2
cdr3_nt: TGCAGTGCTAGAGTTCCAACAGGGCAGAACTATGGCTACACCTTC
cdr3_aa: CSARVPTGQNYGYTF

clone_size: NA
v_call: TRBV5-4
d_call: TRBD2
j_call: TRBJ2-7
cdr3_nt: TGTGCCAGCAGCCCGGGAGGCGGTAGGGGATCCTACGAGCAGTACTTC
cdr3_aa: CASSPGGGRGSYEQYF

clone_size: few
v_call: TRBV28
d_call: NA
j_call: TRBJ1-1
cdr3_nt: TGTGCCAGCAGGTGGGTTAACACTGAAGCTTTCTTT
cdr3_aa: CASRWVNTEAFF

clone_size: NA
v_call: TRBV6-6
d_call: NA
j_call: TRBJ1-1
cdr3_nt: TGTGCCAGCAGTTACGGGGGCGAAAGAGAAGCTTTCTTT
cdr3_aa: CASSYGGEREAFF

clone_size: many
v_call: TRBV3-1
d_call: NA
j_call: TRBJ2-5
cdr3_nt: TGTGCCAGCAGCCAAGGAGGGGGGGGATCCAAAGAGACCCAGTACTTC
cdr3_aa: CASSQGGGGSKETQYF

clone_size: NA
v_call: TRBV20-1
d_call: NA
j_call: TRBJ2-1
cdr3_nt: TGCAGTGCTAGGATGGAGGCCACTTTCTACAATGAGCAGTTCTTC
cdr3_aa: CSARMEATFYNEQFF

clone_size: NA
v_call: TRBV4-1
d_call: NA
j_call: TRBJ2-3
cdr3_nt: TGCGCCAGCAAAGAAACAGATACGCAGTATTTT
cdr3_aa: CASKETDTQYF

clone_size: few
v_call: TRBV5-6
d_call: NA
j_call: TRBJ1-1
cdr3_nt: TGTGCCAGCAGCATACATGCGCTGAACACTGAAGCTTTCTTT
cdr3_aa: CASSIHALNTEAFF

clone_size: many
v_call: TRBV7-2
d_call: NA
j_call: TRBJ1-2
cdr3_nt: TGTGCCAGCAGCTCGGAAGGGTTTACCGACTATGGCTACACCTTC
cdr3_aa: CASSSEGFTDYGYTF

clone_size: NA
v_call: TRBV4-3
d_call: NA
j_call: TRBJ2-5
cdr3_nt: TGCGCCAGCAGCCAAGATACTTCCGCCGGGATGGGAGAGACCCAGTACTTC
cdr3_aa: CASSQDTSAGMGETQYF

clone_size: many
v_call: TRBV2
d_call: NA
j_call: TRBJ2-7
cdr3_nt: TGTGCCAGCAGTCAGGGGCATTTTCTGGGGGAGCAGTACTTC
cdr3_aa: CASSQGHFLGEQYF

clone_size: few
v_call: TRBV5-1
d_call: NA
j_call: TRBJ2-1
cdr3_nt: TGCGCCAGCAGCTTGGAGGGATCCCCCGTGAATGAGCAGTTCTTC
cdr3_aa: CASSLEGSPVNEQFF

clone_size: many
v_call: TRBV19
d_call: NA
j_call: TRBJ2-7
cdr3_nt: TGTGCCAGTAGTATGGACCCTGCTTCCTCCTACGAGCAGTACTTC
cdr3_aa: CASSMDPASSYEQYF